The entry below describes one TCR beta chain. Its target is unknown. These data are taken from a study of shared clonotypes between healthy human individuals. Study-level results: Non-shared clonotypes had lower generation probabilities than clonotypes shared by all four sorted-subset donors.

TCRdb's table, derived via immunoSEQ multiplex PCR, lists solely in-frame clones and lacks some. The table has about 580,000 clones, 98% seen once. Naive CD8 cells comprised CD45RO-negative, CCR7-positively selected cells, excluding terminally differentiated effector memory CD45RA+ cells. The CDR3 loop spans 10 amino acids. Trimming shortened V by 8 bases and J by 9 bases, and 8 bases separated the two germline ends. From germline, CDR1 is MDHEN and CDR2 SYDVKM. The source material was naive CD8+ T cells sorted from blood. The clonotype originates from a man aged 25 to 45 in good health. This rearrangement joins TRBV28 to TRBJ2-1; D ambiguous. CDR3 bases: TGTGCCAGCTTGGGTGGTGAGCAGTTCTTC. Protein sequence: CASLGGEQFF. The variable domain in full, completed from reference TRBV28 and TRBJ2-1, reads DVKVTQSSRYLVKRTGEKVFLECVQDMDHENMFWYRQDPGLGLRLIYFSYDVKMKEKGDIPEGYSVSREKKERFSLILESASTNQTSMYLCASLGGEQFFGPGTRLTVL.